This T cell receptor (beta chain) comes out of a study of shared clonotypes between healthy human individuals. Study background: Per donor, three plates held CD4 naive cells, three held CD4 memory, two held CD8 naive and one held CD8 memory. Study-wide results and caveats: Between a few donors, naive CD4 clonotypes were shared at a level of approximately 5%.

As regards this clone: The antigen is undetermined.

Terminally differentiated effector memory CD45RA+ cells were left out of the naive CD8 fraction, which was CD45RO-negative and positively selected for CCR7. This CDR3 spans 15 amino acids. V was clipped by 5 bases and J by 3 bases; unmatched bases: 4. In germline, CDR1 is SNHLY, CDR2 FYNNEI. The repertoire was sequenced with immunoSEQ multiplex PCR; TCRdb's copy has only in-frame clones and lacks some. The table includes roughly 890,000 clones, about 92% detected once. The sequenced sample was naive CD8+ T cells sorted from blood. The clonotype comes from a man between 25 and 39 years old in good health. The V call is TRBV2, the J call TRBJ2-3; 11 bases fit TRBD2. The CDR3 spells CASSRGTSGTDTQYF. In nucleotides, the CDR3 is TGTGCCAGCAGTAGGGGGACTAGCGGAACAGATACGCAGTATTTT.